This TCR beta chain was observed in a study of cytomegalovirus exposure and HLA in healthy donors. Overall study context: A data release that came early held tens of millions of unique TCRs from HLA-typed donors.

General study points: Versus the approximately 670-donor mean, an Asian-associated ancestry cluster reportedly showed fewer N-insertions in a later analysis. Previously analyzed data showed that most TCR beta V segments were productive at a frequency of about 87% or about 30%. Cytomegalovirus status was reportedly diagnosed by the classifier with high sensitivity and specificity.

It was with 60 Vbeta and 13 Jbeta primers that the PCR ran. Sequenced by immunoSEQ multiplex PCR; TCRdb stores in-frame clones only, minus some. The sample lists around 50,000 clones, around three fifths occurring once. V was clipped by 8 bases and J by 1 base, with 15 bases between them. The length of the CDR3 is 14 residues. Germline assignment: CDR1 MNHEY and CDR2 SMNVEV (reference sequence). This clone was counted between two and nine times. Antigen unknown. This rearrangement joins TRBV27 to TRBJ2-7; D not resolved. Sequencing input: PBMCs. The receptor was isolated from a human donor in good health. In DNA form, the CDR3 reads TGTGCCAGCGGGTTGGGCAGTTTTTCCTACGAGCAGTACTTC. Its protein is CASGLGSFSYEQYF.